This paragraph covers one T cell receptor (beta chain) sequence. Antigen unknown. The CDR3 contains 15 residues. From germline, CDR1 is SGHRS and CDR2 YFSETQ. The V and J ends lost 4 bases and 4 bases, in that order; junction bases with no gene match: 7. Sequenced by immunoSEQ multiplex PCR; TCRdb stores in-frame clones only, minus some. This table holds about 5,000 clones, approximately 23% found once. The sample is drawn from a study of sequential checkpoint blockade in melanoma. Overall study: After nivolumab or ipilimumab alone, about 22 patients had week-13 rebiopsies.

Treatment defined: randomized to nivolumab then ipilimumab (arm A) or the reverse (arm B). DNA-damaging chemotherapy had not been given to any patient beforehand. Study findings and constraints: About 30 times likelier clinical benefit followed increased tumor T-cell fraction and clonality.

Sequencing was performed on tumor tissue (inferred from file names), taken from a patient given nivolumab and ipilimumab in sequence. This TCR came from a human donor with melanoma. The rearrangement joins TRBV5-1 to TRBJ2-1; 8 positions agree with TRBD2. This chain's CDR3 is CASSLIAGPYNEQFF. Written as DNA, the CDR3 is TGCGCCAGCAGCCTGATAGCGGGACCGTACAATGAGCAGTTCTTC.